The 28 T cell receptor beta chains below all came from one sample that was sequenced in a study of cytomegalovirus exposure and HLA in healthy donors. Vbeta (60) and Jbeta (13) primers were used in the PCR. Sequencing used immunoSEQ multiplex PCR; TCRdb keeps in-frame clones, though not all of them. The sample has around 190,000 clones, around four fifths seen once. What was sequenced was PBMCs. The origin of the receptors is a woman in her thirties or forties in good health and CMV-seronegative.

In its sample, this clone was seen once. The CDR3 nucleotides read TGTGCCAGTAGCCGGGGTCTCGAAAACACTGAAGCTTTCTTT. As protein: CASSRGLENTEAFF. The chain recombines TRBV19 with TRBJ1-1; D is uncertain. Germline V gene lookup returns CDR1 LNHDA and CDR2 SQIVND (reference sequence). Trimming stripped 6 bases from V and 2 bases from J, with 13 bases between. This CDR3 contains 14 residues.

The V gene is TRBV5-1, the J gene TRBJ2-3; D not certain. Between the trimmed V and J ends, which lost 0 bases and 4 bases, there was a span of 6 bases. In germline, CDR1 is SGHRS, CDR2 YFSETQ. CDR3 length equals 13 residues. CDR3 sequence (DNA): TGCGCCAGCAGCTTGGCACCGGCAGATACGCAGTATTTT. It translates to CASSLAPADTQYF.

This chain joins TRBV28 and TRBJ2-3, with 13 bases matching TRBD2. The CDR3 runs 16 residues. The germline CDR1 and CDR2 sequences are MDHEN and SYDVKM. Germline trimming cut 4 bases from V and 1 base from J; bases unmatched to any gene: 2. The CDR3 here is CASSSGLAGRTDTQYF. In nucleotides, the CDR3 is TGTGCCAGCAGTTCGGGACTAGCGGGACGCACAGATACGCAGTATTTT.

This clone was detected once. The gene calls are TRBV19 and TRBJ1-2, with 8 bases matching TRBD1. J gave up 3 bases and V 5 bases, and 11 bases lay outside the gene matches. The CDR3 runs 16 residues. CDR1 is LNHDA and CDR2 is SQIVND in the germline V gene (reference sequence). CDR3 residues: CASSLRQGRVDYGYTF. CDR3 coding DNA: TGTGCCAGTAGTCTAAGACAGGGGAGGGTCGACTATGGCTACACCTTC.

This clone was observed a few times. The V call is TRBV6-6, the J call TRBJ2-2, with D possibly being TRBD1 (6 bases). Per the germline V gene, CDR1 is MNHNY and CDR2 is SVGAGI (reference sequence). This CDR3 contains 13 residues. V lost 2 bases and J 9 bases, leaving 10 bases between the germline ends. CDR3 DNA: TGTGCCAGCAGTTACGAACAGGGCCGGGAGCTGTTTTTT. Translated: CASSYEQGRELFF.

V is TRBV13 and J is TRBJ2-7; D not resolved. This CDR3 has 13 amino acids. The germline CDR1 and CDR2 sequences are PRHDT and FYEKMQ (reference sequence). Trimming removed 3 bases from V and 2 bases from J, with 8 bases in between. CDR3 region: CASSFLGTYEQYF. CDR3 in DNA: TGTGCCAGCAGCTTCCTAGGTACCTACGAGCAGTACTTC.

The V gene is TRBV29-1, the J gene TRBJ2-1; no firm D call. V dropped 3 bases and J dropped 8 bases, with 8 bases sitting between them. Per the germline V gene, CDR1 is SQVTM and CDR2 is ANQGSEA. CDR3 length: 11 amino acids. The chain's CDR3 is CSVDKSDEQFF. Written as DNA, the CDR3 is TGCAGCGTTGATAAGTCGGATGAGCAGTTCTTC.

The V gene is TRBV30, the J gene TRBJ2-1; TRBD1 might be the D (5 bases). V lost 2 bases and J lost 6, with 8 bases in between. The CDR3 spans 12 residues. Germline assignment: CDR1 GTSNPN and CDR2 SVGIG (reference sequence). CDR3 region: CAWSRQTNEQFF. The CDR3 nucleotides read TGTGCCTGGAGTCGACAGACCAATGAGCAGTTCTTC.

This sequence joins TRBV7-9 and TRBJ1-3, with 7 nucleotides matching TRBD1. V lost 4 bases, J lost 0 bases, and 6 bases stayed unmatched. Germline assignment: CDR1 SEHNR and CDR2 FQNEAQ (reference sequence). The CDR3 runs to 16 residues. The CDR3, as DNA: TGTGCCAGCAGCTACCCCCGGGACAGCTCTGGAAACACCATATATTTT. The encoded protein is CASSYPRDSSGNTIYF. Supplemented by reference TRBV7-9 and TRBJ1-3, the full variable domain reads DTGVSQNPRHKITKRGQNVTFRCDPISEHNRLYWYRQTLGQGPEFLTYFQNEAQLEKSRLLSDRFSAERPKGSFSTLEIQRTEQGDSAMYLCASSYPRDSSGNTIYFGEGSWLTVV.

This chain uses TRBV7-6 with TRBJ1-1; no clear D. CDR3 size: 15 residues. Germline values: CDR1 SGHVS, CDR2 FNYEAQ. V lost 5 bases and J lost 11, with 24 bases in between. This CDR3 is CASSSLPAPRQRAFF. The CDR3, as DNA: TGTGCCAGCAGCAGCCTCCCGGCCCCCCGGCAGAGGGCTTTCTTT.

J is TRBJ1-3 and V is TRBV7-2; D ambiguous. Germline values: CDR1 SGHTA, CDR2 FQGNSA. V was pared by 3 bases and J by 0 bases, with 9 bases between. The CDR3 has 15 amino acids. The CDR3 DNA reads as TGTGCCAGCAGCTTGGTCGGGAGCTCTGGAAACACCATATATTTT. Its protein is CASSLVGSSGNTIYF.

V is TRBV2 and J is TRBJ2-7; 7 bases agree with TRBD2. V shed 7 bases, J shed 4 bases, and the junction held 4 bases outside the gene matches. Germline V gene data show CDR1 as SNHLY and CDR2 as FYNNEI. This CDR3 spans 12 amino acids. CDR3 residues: CASIGGSYEQYV. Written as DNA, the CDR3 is TGTGCCAGCATCGGCGGGAGTTACGAGCAGTACGTC.

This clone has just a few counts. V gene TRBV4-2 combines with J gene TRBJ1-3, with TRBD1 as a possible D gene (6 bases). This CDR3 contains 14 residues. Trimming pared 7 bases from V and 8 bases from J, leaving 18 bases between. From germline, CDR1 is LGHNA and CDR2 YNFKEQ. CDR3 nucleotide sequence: TGTGCCAGCATGCCGTTGGGGGCGACGGACACCATATATTTT. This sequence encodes CASMPLGATDTIYF.

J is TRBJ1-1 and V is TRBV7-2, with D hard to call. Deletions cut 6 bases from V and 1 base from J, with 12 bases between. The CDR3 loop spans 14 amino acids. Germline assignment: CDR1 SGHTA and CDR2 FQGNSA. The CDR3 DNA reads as TGTGCCAGCAGACCCAACAATTGGAACACTGAAGCTTTCTTT. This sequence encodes CASRPNNWNTEAFF.

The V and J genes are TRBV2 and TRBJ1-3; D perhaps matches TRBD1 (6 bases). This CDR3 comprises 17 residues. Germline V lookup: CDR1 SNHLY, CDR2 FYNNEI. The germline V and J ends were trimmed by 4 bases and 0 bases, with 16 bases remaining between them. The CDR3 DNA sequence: TGTGCCAGCAGTGTAACGGGGGGCCCGTACTCTGGAAACACCATATATTTT. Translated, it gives CASSVTGGPYSGNTIYF.

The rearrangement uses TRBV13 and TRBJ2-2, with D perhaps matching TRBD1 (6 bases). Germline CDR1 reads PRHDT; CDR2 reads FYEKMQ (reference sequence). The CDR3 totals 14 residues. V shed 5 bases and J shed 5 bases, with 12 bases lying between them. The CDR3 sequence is CASSTGTSTGELFF. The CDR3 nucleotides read TGTGCCAGCAGCACTGGGACATCGACCGGGGAGCTGTTTTTT.

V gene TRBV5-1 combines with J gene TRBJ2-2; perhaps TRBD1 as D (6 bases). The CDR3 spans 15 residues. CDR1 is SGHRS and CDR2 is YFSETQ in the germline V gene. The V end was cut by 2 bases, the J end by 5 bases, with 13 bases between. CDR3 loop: CASSLQGVGTGELFF. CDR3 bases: TGCGCCAGCAGCTTACAGGGTGTGGGAACCGGGGAGCTGTTTTTT.

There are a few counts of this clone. In DNA form, the CDR3 reads TGCGCCAGCAGCTTGGCCGGGACTAGCCAAGAGACCCAGTACTTC. Its translation: CASSLAGTSQETQYF. The genes are TRBV5-1 and TRBJ2-5; 8 bases match TRBD2. The CDR3 covers 15 residues. V was pared by 0 bases and J by 1 base, with 2 bases of the junction left unmatched. Germline V gives CDR1 SGHRS, CDR2 YFSETQ.

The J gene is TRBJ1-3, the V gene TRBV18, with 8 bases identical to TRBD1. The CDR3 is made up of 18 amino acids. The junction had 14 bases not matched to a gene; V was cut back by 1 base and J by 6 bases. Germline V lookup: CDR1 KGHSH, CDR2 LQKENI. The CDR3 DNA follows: TGTGCCAGCTCACCACTCCCCCACACCGGGACAGGCGAAAACACCATATATTTT. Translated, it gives CASSPLPHTGTGENTIYF.

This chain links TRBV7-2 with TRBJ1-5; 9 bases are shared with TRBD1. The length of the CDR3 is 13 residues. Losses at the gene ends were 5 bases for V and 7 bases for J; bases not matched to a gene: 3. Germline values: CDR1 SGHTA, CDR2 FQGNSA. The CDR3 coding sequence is TGTGCCAGCAGCCGGACAGGGGTCCAGCCCCAGCATTTT. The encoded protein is CASSRTGVQPQHF.

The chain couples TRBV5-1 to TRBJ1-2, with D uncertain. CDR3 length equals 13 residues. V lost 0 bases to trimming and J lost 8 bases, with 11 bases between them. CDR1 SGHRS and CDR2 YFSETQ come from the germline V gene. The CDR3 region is CASSLDEASGYTF. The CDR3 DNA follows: TGCGCCAGCAGCTTGGACGAGGCTTCCGGCTACACCTTC.

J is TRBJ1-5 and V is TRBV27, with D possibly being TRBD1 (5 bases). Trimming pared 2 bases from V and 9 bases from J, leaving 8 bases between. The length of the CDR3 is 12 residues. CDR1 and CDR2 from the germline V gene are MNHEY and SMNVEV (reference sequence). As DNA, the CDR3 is TGTGCCAGCAGTTTACAGGGAGGGCCCCAGCATTTT. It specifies CASSLQGGPQHF.

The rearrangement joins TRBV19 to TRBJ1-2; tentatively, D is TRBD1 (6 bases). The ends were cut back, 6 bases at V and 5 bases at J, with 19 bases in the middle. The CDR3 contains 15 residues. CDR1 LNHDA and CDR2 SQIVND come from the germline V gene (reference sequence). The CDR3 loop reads CASSPSGWTVYGYTF. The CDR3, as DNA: TGTGCCAGTAGCCCATCGGGGTGGACAGTTTATGGCTACACCTTC.

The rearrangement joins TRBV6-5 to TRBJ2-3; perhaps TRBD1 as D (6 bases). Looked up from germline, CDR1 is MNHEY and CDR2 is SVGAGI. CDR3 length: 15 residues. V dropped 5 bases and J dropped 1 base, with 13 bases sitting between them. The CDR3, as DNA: TGTGCCAGCAGTCTACAGGGCTTTCGCACAGATACGCAGTATTTT. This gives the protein CASSLQGFRTDTQYF.

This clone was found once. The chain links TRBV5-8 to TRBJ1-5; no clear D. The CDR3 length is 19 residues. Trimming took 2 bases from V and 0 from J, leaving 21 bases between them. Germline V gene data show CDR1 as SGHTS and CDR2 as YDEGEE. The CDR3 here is CASSLTYGSGDLSNQPQHF. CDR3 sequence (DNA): TGTGCCAGCAGCTTAACATACGGGTCTGGAGACCTTAGCAATCAGCCCCAGCATTTT.

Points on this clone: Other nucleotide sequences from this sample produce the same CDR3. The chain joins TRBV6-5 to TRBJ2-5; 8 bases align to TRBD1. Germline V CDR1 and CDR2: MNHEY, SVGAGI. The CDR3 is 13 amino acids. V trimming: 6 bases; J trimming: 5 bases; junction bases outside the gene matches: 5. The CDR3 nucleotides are TGTGCCAGCAGCCGCGACAGGGGCGAGACCCAGTACTTC. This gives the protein CASSRDRGETQYF.

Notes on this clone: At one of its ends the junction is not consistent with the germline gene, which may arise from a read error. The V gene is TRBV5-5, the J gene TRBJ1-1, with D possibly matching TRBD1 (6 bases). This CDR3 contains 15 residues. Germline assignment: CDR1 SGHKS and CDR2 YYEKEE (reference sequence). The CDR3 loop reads CASSLGGPGNAEAFF. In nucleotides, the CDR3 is TGTGCCAGCAGCTTGGGGGGGCCGGGGAACGCTGAAGCTTTCTTT.

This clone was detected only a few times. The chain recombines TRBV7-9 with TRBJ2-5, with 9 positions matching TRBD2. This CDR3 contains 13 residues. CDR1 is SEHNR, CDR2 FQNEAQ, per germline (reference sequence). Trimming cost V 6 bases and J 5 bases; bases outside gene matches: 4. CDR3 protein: CASSFGLAETQYF. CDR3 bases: TGTGCCAGCAGTTTTGGACTAGCGGAGACCCAGTACTTC.